This T cell receptor (beta chain) comes out of a study of T cell responses to AZD1222 COVID-19 vaccine. Study outcomes and limitations: Among spike-specific TCRs, nearly half reportedly target unmutated variant regions. Females outnumbered males among donors, who were mostly white British; clonal diversity was possibly underestimated.

The CDR3 is 16 residues long. Germline CDR1 is MGHRA and CDR2 is YSYEKL. The V gene lost 4 bases and the J gene lost 0 bases, with 13 bases spanning the gap. This clone is a singleton in its sample. What it binds is not known. Only in-frame clones appear in the TCRdb table, and some are missing; sequencing was by immunoSEQ multiplex PCR. The table includes 150,000 to 200,000 clones, 92% detected once. The chain uses TRBV4-1 and TRBJ1-3; D remains ambiguous. This receptor was identified in an adult who received the AZD1222 COVID-19 vaccine. Sequencing was performed on peripheral blood, taken 28 days after the second AZD1222 dose. The CDR3 bases are TGCGCCAGCAGCCCCCCCGGACGGTACTCTGGAAACACCATATATTTT. It yields the protein CASSPPGRYSGNTIYF.